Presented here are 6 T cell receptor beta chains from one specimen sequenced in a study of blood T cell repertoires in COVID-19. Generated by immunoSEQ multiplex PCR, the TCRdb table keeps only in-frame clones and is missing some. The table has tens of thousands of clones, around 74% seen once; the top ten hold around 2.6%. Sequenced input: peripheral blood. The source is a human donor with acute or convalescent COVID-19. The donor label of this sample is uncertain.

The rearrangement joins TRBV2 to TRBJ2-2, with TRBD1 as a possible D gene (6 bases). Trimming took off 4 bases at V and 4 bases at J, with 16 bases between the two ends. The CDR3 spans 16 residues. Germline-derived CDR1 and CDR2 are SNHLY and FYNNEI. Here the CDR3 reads CASSVLGQGSTGELFF. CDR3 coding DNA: TGTGCCAGCAGTGTGCTTGGGCAGGGGAGCACCGGGGAGCTGTTTTTT.

The CDR3: CASTLRGQGTNQPQHF. The CDR3, as DNA: TGTGCCAGCACCCTAAGGGGACAGGGGACTAATCAGCCCCAGCATTTT. The V gene is TRBV13, the J gene TRBJ1-5; 10 positions agree with TRBD1. Germline-derived CDR1 and CDR2 are PRHDT and FYEKMQ (reference sequence). J was trimmed by 4 bases and V by 7 bases; bases with no gene match: 10. The length of the CDR3 is 16 residues.

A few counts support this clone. The CDR3 DNA reads TGCAGTGCTAGTGGGGCCAGCGGGAGAGACAATGAGCAGTTCTTC. Translating it yields CSASGASGRDNEQFF. This sequence joins TRBV20-1 and TRBJ2-1, with 8 nucleotides matching TRBD2. Losses at the gene ends were 3 bases for V and 5 bases for J; bases not matched to a gene: 9. CDR3 length equals 15 residues. Germline lookup yields CDR1 DFQATT and CDR2 SNEGSKA (reference sequence).

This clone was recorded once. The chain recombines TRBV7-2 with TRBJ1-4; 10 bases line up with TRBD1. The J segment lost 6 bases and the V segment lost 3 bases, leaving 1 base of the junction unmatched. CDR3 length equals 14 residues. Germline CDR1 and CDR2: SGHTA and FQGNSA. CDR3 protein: CASSFDRGHEKLFF. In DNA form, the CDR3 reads TGTGCCAGCAGCTTCGACAGGGGGCATGAAAAACTGTTTTTT.

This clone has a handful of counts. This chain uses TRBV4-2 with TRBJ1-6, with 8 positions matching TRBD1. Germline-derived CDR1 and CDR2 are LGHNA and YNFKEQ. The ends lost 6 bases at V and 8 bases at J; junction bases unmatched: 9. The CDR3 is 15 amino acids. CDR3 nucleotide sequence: TGTGCCAGCAGGATAACGACGACAGGGGATTCACCCCTCCACTTT. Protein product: CASRITTTGDSPLHF.

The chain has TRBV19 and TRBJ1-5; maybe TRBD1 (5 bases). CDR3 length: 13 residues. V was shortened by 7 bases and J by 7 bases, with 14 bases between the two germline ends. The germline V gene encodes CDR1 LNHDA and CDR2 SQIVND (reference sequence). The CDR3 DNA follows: TGTGCCAGTAAAGGGGAGGTGGGGCAGCCCCAGCATTTT. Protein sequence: CASKGEVGQPQHF.